A single sample gave rise to the 27 T cell receptor beta chains below, sequenced in a study of blood T cell repertoires in COVID-19. Clones were sequenced by immunoSEQ multiplex PCR, and TCRdb holds only the in-frame ones, with some missing. This repertoire shows fewer than 350,000 clones, 80% to 90% found once; its top ten account for roughly 4.3%. Sequencing used PBMCs or T cells enriched from blood (not recorded which). Source of these receptors: a woman aged 30 to 39 with acute COVID-19.

V is TRBV27 and J is TRBJ2-3; 10 nucleotides line up with TRBD2. V was clipped by 6 bases and J by 2 bases; unmatched bases: 11. In germline, CDR1 is MNHEY, CDR2 SMNVEV (reference sequence). The CDR3 length is 17 residues. CDR3 protein: CASSSNAGLADTDTQYF. DNA of the CDR3: TGTGCCAGCAGCTCAAACGCTGGACTAGCGGACACAGATACGCAGTATTTT.

This chain joins TRBV7-6 and TRBJ2-7; TRBD1 aligns across 9 bases. Germline CDR1 and CDR2: SGHVS and FNYEAQ. The ends lost 2 bases at V and 2 bases at J; junction bases unmatched: 7. The CDR3 spans 16 residues. The CDR3 DNA is TGTGCCAGCAGCTTATCCCCAACAGGGGGCACCTACGAGCAGTACTTC. The encoded protein is CASSLSPTGGTYEQYF.

The chain links TRBV10-1 to TRBJ2-2, with 7 positions matching TRBD1. The V segment lost 4 bases and the J segment 0 bases; nucleotides outside the gene matches: 5. CDR1 WNHNN and CDR2 SYGVQD come from the germline V gene (reference sequence). CDR3 length equals 16 residues. CDR3 DNA sequence: TGCGCCAGCAGTGGGTCAGGGACAGCGAACACCGGGGAGCTGTTTTTT. Its translation: CASSGSGTANTGELFF.

The rearrangement links TRBV6-5 to TRBJ2-1, with 7 bases identical to TRBD2. This CDR3 is 16 amino acids long. With V trimmed by 2 bases and J by 8 bases, 12 bases remained unmatched. The V gene's germline CDR1 is MNHEY and CDR2 SVGAGI. The CDR3 reads CASSYGRTSVRDEQFF. For the CDR3, the DNA is TGTGCCAGCAGTTACGGTAGGACTAGTGTTAGGGATGAGCAGTTCTTC.

This clone was seen once. This rearrangement joins TRBV6-2 or TRBV6-3 to TRBJ1-2; perhaps TRBD1 as D (6 bases). Germline loops: CDR1 MNHEY, CDR2 SVGEGT. There are 17 residues in the CDR3. V gave up 4 bases and J gave up 5 bases, with 23 bases separating them. Here the CDR3 DNA reads TGTGCCAGCAGTTCGGGAAATCAACAGGGCCACCTATATGGCTACACCTTC. This translates into CASSSGNQQGHLYGYTF.

CDR3 amino acids: CAWSALASGANVLTF. DNA of the CDR3: TGTGCCTGGAGTGCCCTAGCTTCTGGGGCCAACGTCCTGACTTTC. This chain uses TRBV30 with TRBJ2-6; TRBD2 is a possible D gene (5 bases). The germline gives CDR1 GTSNPN, CDR2 SVGIG (reference sequence). The CDR3 sequence is 15 residues long. V was clipped by 1 base and J by 1 base, with 8 bases between them.

This clone was seen a single time. J is TRBJ2-3 and V is TRBV9, with D possibly matching TRBD2 (5 bases). This CDR3 has 14 amino acids. V was clipped by 4 bases and J by 1 base, with 10 bases between them. The germline V gene has CDR1 SGDLS and CDR2 YYNGEE. In nucleotides, the CDR3 is TGTGCCAGCAGCCCATTCGGGGGCACAGATACGCAGTATTTT. Its translation: CASSPFGGTDTQYF.

This clone has only a few counts. The chain employs TRBV3-1 (or the pseudogene TRBV3-2) and TRBJ2-1; D is uncertain. The V end lost 0 bases, the J end lost 1 base, and 13 bases lay between the germline ends. CDR1 is LGHDT, CDR2 YNNKEL, per germline (reference sequence). The CDR3 is 17 amino acids. The CDR3 coding sequence is TGTGCCAGCAGCCAAGATCCGCCCGGAGTGTCCTACAATGAGCAGTTCTTC. This encodes CASSQDPPGVSYNEQFF.

V is TRBV7-3 and J is TRBJ1-5; D unclear. V was trimmed by 9 bases and J by 7 bases, leaving 16 bases between them. The CDR3 length is 13 residues. Germline V CDR1 and CDR2: SGHTA, FQGTGA. CDR3 bases: TGTGCCAGTGCAATGTCCCGCGGCCAGCCCCAGCATTTT. It codes for CASAMSRGQPQHF. Drawing the rest from reference TRBV7-3 and TRBJ1-5, the complete variable domain is GAGVSQTPSNKVTEKGKYVELRCDPISGHTALYWYRQSLGQGPEFLIYFQGTGAADDSGLPNDRFFAVRPEGSVSTLKIQRTERGDSAVYLCASAMSRGQPQHFGDGTRLSIL.

The chain uses TRBV21-1 and TRBJ2-5; the table names TRBD2, a call not compared with the DNA. TRBV21-1 is an annotated pseudogene. The CDR3 totals 14 residues. In DNA, the CDR3 is TGTGCCAGCAGCCGCGCGCGTCCACAAGAGACCCAGTACTTC. This codes for CASSRARPQETQYF.

The chain uses TRBV27 and TRBJ2-3, with 8 nucleotides matching TRBD2. Germline lookup yields CDR1 MNHEY and CDR2 SMNVEV (reference sequence). The CDR3 runs 14 residues. Trimming cost V 3 bases and J 7 bases; bases outside gene matches: 6. CDR3 coding DNA: TGTGCCAGCAGTTTTAATAGCGGGATAAATACGCAGTATTTT. Encoded protein: CASSFNSGINTQYF.

This chain uses TRBV5-1 with TRBJ1-2; 10 bases match TRBD1. The CDR3 has 18 amino acids. Germline values: CDR1 SGHRS, CDR2 YFSETQ. V dropped 3 bases and J dropped 7; count of bases not matched to a gene: 18. The CDR3, as DNA: TGCGCCAGCAGCTCGGACAGGGGGAGGGAAGGATCCCTTCCTGGCTACACCTTC. This gives the protein CASSSDRGREGSLPGYTF.

V gene TRBV18 combines with J gene TRBJ2-5, with TRBD1 matching over 7 bases. Trimming at V came to 3 bases and at J to 2 bases, leaving 3 bases not matched to a gene. Germline loops: CDR1 KGHSH, CDR2 LQKENI. The CDR3 has 14 amino acids. The CDR3 DNA reads as TGTGCCAGCTCACCTACGGGACAGCAAGAGACCCAGTACTTC. This codes for CASSPTGQQETQYF.

The rearrangement joins TRBV12-3 or TRBV12-4 to TRBJ1-2, with 7 bases matching TRBD1. Trimming removed 6 bases from V and 4 bases from J; junction bases left unmatched: 5. The CDR3 consists of 13 residues. CDR3 protein: CASRLRDSYGYTF. The CDR3 DNA reads TGTGCCAGCAGACTCCGGGACAGCTATGGCTACACCTTC.

This clone was found once. The chain recombines TRBV28 with TRBJ2-3; D possibly corresponds to TRBD2 (6 bases). CDR1 and CDR2 from the germline V gene are MDHEN and SYDVKM. V lost 10 bases and J 3 bases, leaving 14 bases between the germline ends. The CDR3 has 13 amino acids. As DNA, the CDR3 is TGTGCCATCGGGGGAGACGGTACAGATACGCAGTATTTT. It translates to CAIGGDGTDTQYF.

This sequence joins TRBV29-1 and TRBJ1-1, with D tentatively TRBD1 (5 bases). CDR1 and CDR2 from the germline V gene are SQVTM and ANQGSEA. The V and J ends lost 6 bases and 4 bases respectively, with 15 bases between them. CDR3 size: 13 residues. As DNA, the CDR3 is TGCAGCGTCGACGGGGGGGATATCACTGAAGCTTTCTTT. Its translation: CSVDGGDITEAFF.

The rearrangement links TRBV6-5 to TRBJ1-4; possibly TRBD1 for D (5 bases). The CDR3 is made up of 15 amino acids. Trimming took 6 bases from V and 5 from J, leaving 16 bases between them. Per the germline V gene, CDR1 is MNHEY and CDR2 is SVGAGI. CDR3 protein: CASSPQAPLNEKLFF. CDR3 bases: TGTGCCAGCAGCCCACAGGCCCCTTTGAATGAAAAACTGTTTTTT.

V is TRBV27 and J is TRBJ2-3; D not certain. The CDR3 is 12 residues long. The germline gives CDR1 MNHEY, CDR2 SMNVEV (reference sequence). Trimming removed 6 bases from V and 4 bases from J, with 8 bases in between. The CDR3 is CASRIGADTQYF. The CDR3 DNA is TGTGCCAGCAGGATAGGAGCAGATACGCAGTATTTT.

The chain joins TRBV10-3 to TRBJ2-2, with 8 bases lining up with TRBD1. Trimming removed 4 bases from V and 6 bases from J; junction bases left unmatched: 7. The CDR3 has 15 amino acids. Germline CDR1 ENHRY, CDR2 SYGVKD. The CDR3 protein is CAISAGQERPGELFF. As DNA, the CDR3 is TGTGCCATCAGTGCGGGACAGGAGAGACCCGGGGAGCTGTTTTTT.

This clone was seen a handful of times. The chain couples TRBV9 to TRBJ1-5; maybe TRBD1 (5 bases). CDR3 length: 15 residues. Per the germline V gene, CDR1 is SGDLS and CDR2 is YYNGEE. With 0 bases removed from V and 4 bases from J, the gap between germline ends came to 11 bases. CDR3 region: CASSVDGRANQPQHF. In DNA, the CDR3 is TGTGCCAGCAGCGTAGATGGCAGGGCAAATCAGCCCCAGCATTTT.

The rearrangement links TRBV10-2 to TRBJ1-4, with TRBD1 matching over 9 bases. Trimming cost V 5 bases and J 3 bases; bases outside gene matches: 1. Looked up from germline, CDR1 is WSHSY and CDR2 is SAAADI. The CDR3 is made up of 14 amino acids. CDR3 sequence reads: CASSRTGANEKLFF. The CDR3 DNA reads TGCGCCAGCAGTCGGACAGGGGCTAATGAAAAACTGTTTTTT.

V gene TRBV28 combines with J gene TRBJ1-5; possibly TRBD1 for D (6 bases). Germline loops: CDR1 MDHEN, CDR2 SYDVKM. V gave up 3 bases and J gave up 7 bases, with 13 bases separating them. The CDR3 totals 14 residues. CDR3 DNA sequence: TGTGCCAGCAGTTTTGGGGGGGCGCGGCAGCCCCAGCATTTT. Amino acids: CASSFGGARQPQHF. Looking up the rest from reference TRBV28 and TRBJ1-5 gives the full variable domain: DVKVTQSSRYLVKRTGEKVFLECVQDMDHENMFWYRQDPGLGLRLIYFSYDVKMKEKGDIPEGYSVSREKKERFSLILESASTNQTSMYLCASSFGGARQPQHFGDGTRLSIL.

This clone was observed a single time. The CDR3 loop reads CASTIGLRQETQYF. The CDR3 DNA reads as TGCGCCAGCACGATCGGACTGAGACAAGAGACCCAGTACTTC. The J gene is TRBJ2-5, the V gene TRBV5-1; possible D gene TRBD2, 5 bases. V lost 6 bases to trimming and J lost 2 bases, with 14 bases between them. This CDR3 region has 14 residues. The germline CDR1 and CDR2 sequences are SGHRS and YFSETQ.

In its sample, this clone was seen many times. The V and J genes are TRBV25-1 and TRBJ2-7; D remains ambiguous. The CDR3 runs 13 residues. The germline V gene has CDR1 MGHDK and CDR2 SYGVNS. Trimming left V 3 bases short and J 3 bases short, with 9 bases between. CDR3 region: CASSDEANYEQYF. CDR3 nucleotide sequence: TGTGCCAGCAGTGACGAAGCGAACTACGAGCAGTACTTC.

This clone was recorded only once. The V call is TRBV11-2, the J call TRBJ1-6, with D uncertain. CDR3 length equals 13 residues. The germline V and J ends were trimmed by 3 bases and 10 bases, with 10 bases remaining between them. CDR1 is SGHAT and CDR2 is FQNNGV in the germline V gene. In DNA form, the CDR3 reads TGTGCCAGCAGCTTCGGGGAAGGCTCACCCCTCCACTTT. Protein product: CASSFGEGSPLHF.

The V and J genes are TRBV28 and TRBJ2-7; TRBD2 matches at 13 bases. CDR1 and CDR2 from the germline V gene are MDHEN and SYDVKM. The V and J ends lost 4 bases and 8 bases, in that order; junction bases with no gene match: 11. There are 16 residues in the CDR3. The CDR3 DNA reads as TGTGCCAGCAGTTCTAATACCGGGACTAGCGGGATCCAGCAGTACTTC. Protein sequence: CASSSNTGTSGIQQYF.

The gene calls are TRBV3-1 (or the pseudogene TRBV3-2) and TRBJ2-5, with 8 bases aligning to TRBD2. J was trimmed by 1 base and V by 5 bases; bases with no gene match: 6. The germline gives CDR1 LGHDT, CDR2 YNNKEL (reference sequence). The CDR3 has 15 residues. The CDR3 sequence is CASSATGGGQETQYF. The CDR3 bases are TGTGCCAGCAGCGCGACCGGGGGGGGCCAAGAGACCCAGTACTTC.